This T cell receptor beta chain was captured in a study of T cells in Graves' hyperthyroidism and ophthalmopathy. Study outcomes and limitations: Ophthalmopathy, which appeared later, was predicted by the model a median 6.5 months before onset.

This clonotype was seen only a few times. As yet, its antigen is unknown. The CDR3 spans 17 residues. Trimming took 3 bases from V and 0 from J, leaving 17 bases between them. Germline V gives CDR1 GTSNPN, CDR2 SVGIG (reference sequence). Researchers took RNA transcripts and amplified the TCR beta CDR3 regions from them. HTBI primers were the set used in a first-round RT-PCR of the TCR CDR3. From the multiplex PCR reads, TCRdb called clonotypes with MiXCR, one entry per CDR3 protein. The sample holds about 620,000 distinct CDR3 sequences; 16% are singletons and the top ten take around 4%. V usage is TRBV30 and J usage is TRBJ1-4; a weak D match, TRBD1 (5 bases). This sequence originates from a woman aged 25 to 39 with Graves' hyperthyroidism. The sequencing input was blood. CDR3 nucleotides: TGTGCCTGGAGGGGGTCCGCGGGGGAGTCAACTAATGAAAAACTGTTTTTT. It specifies CAWRGSAGESTNEKLFF.